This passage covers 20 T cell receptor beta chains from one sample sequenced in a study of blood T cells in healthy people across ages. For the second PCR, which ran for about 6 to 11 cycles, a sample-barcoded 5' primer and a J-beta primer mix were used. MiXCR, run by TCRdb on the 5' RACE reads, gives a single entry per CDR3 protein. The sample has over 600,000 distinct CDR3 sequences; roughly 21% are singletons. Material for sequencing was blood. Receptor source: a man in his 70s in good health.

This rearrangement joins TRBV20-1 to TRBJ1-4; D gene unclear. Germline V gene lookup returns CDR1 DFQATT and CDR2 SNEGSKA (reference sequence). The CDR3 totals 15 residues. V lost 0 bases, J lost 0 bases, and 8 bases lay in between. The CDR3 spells CSARDVRTTNEKLFF. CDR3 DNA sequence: TGCAGTGCTAGAGATGTCCGGACAACTAATGAAAAACTGTTTTTT.

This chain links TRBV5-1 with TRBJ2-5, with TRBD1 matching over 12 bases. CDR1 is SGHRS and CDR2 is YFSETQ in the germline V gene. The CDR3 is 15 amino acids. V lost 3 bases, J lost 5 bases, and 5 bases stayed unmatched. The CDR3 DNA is TGCGCCAGCAGCTCCGGGACAGGGGGCAAGGAGACCCAGTACTTC. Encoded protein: CASSSGTGGKETQYF.

The DNA of the CDR3 is TGCGCCAGCAGTGAGGCGGGAGGTATGCACGAGCAGTACTTC. Protein sequence: CASSEAGGMHEQYF. The chain links TRBV10-1 to TRBJ2-5; TRBD2 matches 8 bases. The end of the DNA is better explained by TRBJ2-7, so the J call may be wrong. Germline V gene lookup returns CDR1 WNHNN and CDR2 SYGVQD (reference sequence). The CDR3 runs to 14 residues.

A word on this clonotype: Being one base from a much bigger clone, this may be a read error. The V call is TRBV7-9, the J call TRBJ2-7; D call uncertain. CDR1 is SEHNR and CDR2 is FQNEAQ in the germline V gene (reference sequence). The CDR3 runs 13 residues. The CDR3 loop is CASSFYSSYEQCF. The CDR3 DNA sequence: TGTGCCAGCAGCTTCTACAGTTCCTACGAGCAGTGCTTC.

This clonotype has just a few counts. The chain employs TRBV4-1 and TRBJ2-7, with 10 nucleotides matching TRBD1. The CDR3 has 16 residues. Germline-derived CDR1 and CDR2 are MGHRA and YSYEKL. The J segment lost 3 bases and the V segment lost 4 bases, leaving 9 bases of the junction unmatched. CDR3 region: CASSPNTGTGVYEQYF. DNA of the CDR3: TGCGCCAGCAGCCCCAATACCGGGACAGGGGTCTACGAGCAGTACTTC.

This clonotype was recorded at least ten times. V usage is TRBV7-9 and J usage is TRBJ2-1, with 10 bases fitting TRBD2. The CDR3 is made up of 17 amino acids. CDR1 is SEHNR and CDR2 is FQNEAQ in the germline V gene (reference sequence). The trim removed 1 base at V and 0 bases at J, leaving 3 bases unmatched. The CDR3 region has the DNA TGTGCCAGCAGCTTAGGGACTAGCGGTAACTCCTACAATGAGCAGTTCTTC. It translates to CASSLGTSGNSYNEQFF.

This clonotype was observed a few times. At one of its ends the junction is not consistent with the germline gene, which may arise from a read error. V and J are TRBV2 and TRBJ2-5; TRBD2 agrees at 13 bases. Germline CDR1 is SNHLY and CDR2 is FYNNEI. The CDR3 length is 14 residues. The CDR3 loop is CASSGLAGGGEQLF. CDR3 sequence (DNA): TGTGCCAGCAGTGGACTAGCGGGAGGTGGGGAGCAGCTCTTC.

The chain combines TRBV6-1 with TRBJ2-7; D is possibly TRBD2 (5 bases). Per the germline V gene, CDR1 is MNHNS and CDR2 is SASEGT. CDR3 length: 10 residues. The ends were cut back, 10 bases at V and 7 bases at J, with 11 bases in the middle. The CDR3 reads CATGKREQYF. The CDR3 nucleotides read TGTGCCACCGGGAAGCGTGAGCAGTACTTC.

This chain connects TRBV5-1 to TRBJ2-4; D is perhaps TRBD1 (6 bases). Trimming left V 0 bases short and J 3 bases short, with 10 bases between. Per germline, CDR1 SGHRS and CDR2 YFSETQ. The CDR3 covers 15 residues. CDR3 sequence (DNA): TGCGCCAGCAGCTTGGGACCGGGACACAAAAACATTCAGTACTTC. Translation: CASSLGPGHKNIQYF.

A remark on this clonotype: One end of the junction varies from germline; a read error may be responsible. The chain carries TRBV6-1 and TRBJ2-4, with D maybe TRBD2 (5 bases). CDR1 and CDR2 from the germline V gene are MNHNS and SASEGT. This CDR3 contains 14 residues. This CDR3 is CASSEVLAKNIRYF. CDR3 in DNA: TGTGCCAGCAGTGAAGTGCTAGCCAAAAACATTCGGTACTTC.

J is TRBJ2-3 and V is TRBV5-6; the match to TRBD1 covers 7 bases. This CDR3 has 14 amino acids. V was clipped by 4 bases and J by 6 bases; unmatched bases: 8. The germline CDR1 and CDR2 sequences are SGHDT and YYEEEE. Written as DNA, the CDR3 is TGTGCCAGCAGCCTGGGACAGCCCCACGATACGCAGTATTTT. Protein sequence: CASSLGQPHDTQYF.

This CDR3 reads CASSFRDRQYF. CDR3 sequence (DNA): TGTGCCAGCAGTTTCAGGGACCGGCAGTACTTC. V is TRBV12-3 or TRBV12-4 and J is TRBJ2-7; D assignment may be TRBD1 or TRBD2 (5 bases each). V shed 3 bases and J shed 9 bases, with 9 bases lying between them. The CDR3 is 11 residues long.

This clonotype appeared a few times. The CDR3 loop is CASSQNRDNSPLHF. CDR3 in DNA: TGTGCCAGCAGCCAAAACAGAGATAATTCACCCCTCCACTTT. The rearrangement joins TRBV14 to TRBJ1-6; no definite D call. Germline V CDR1 and CDR2: SGHDN, FVKESK. The length of the CDR3 is 14 residues. The V end was cut by 2 bases, the J end by 5 bases, with 7 bases between.

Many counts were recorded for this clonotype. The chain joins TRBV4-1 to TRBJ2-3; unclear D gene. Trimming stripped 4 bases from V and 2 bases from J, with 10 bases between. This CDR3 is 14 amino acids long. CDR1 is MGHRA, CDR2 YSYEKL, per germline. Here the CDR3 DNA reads TGCGCCAGCAGCCTAGTGGGTGACACAGATACGCAGTATTTT. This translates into CASSLVGDTDTQYF.

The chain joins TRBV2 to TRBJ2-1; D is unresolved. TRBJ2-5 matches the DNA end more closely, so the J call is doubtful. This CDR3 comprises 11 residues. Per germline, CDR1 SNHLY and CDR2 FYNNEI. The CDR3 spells CASSEEKTQYF. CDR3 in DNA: TGTGCCAGCAGTGAAGAAAAGACCCAGTACTTC.

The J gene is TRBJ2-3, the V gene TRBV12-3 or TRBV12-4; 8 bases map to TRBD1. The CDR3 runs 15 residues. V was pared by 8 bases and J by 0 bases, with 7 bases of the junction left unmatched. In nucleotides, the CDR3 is TGTGCCAGCGGGGCTCGGACAGGGAGCACAGATACGCAGTATTTT. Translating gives CASGARTGSTDTQYF.

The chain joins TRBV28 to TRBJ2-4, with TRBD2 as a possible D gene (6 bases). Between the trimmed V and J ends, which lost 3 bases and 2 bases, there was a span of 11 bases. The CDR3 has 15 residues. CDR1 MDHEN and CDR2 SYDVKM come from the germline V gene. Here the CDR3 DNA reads TGTGCCAGCAGTTTCGGAGGGGCCACCAAAAACATTCAGTACTTC. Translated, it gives CASSFGGATKNIQYF.

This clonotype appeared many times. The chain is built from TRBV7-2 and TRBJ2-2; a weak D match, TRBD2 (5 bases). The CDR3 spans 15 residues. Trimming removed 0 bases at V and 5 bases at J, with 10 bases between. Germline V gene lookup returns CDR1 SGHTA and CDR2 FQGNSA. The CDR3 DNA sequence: TGTGCCAGCAGCTTAGCGGGAGACGGGACCGGGGAGCTGTTTTTT. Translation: CASSLAGDGTGELFF. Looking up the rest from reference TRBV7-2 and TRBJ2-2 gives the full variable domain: GAGVSQSPSNKVTEKGKDVELRCDPISGHTALYWYRQSLGQGLEFLIYFQGNSAPDKSGLPSDRFSAERTGGSVSTLTIQRTQQEDSAVYLCASSLAGDGTGELFFGEGSRLTVL.

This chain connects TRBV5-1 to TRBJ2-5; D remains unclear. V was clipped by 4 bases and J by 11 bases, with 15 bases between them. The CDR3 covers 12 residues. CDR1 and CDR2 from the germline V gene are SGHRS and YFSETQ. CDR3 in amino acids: CASSANSYEQYF. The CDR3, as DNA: TGCGCCAGCAGCGCCAACTCCTATGAGCAGTACTTC.

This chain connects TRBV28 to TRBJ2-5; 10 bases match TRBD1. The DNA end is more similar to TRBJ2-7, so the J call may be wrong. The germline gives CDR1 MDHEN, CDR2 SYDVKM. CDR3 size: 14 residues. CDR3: CASIRTGGSYEQYF. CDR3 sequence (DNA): TGTGCCAGCATAAGGACAGGGGGCTCCTACGAGCAGTACTTC.